The source of this TCR beta chain is a study of patients and donors after allogeneic stem cell transplantation (TCRdb year 2020). Preparation of the library involved RT-PCR. The instrument was a NextSeq 550. The public sequencing data were trimmed at Q25 with fastp and processed into clonotypes with MiXCR by TCRdb, which kept only in-frame beta chains. All rows with the same CDR3 protein become a single entry with the most common DNA and genes. The sample table lists 410,000 or so distinct CDR3 sequences, 15% to 20% of them with a count of one. Clones ranked in the top ten supply around 7.9% of the sample. Spanning cysteine to phenylalanine, the CDR3 consists of 16 amino acids. CDR3 DNA is the only sequence kept; it has 48 bases, read in frame from the first base. Clipping removes 4 bases from V and 4 bases from J, with 8 as the unmatched junction base count. Looking up the germline V gene yields CDR1 SGHTA and CDR2 FQGNSA.

This clonotype was seen a few times. It has no known antigen specificity. Base qualities are not at hand, and no much larger clone is one base apart. The sequencing sample was made of blood, either unsorted or a sorted T cell fraction (not recorded which). The receptor chain draws on TRBV7-2 and TRBJ2-1, and TRBD2 aligns with 9 junction nucleotides. The source is a human donor who was either an allogeneic HSCT recipient or a stem cell or donor lymphocyte infusion donor (not recorded which). It is not recorded whose cells these are; they may come from a transplant donor. The nucleotide sequence is given as TGTGCCAGCAGCTCCCTAGCGGGGATACCATACAATGAGCAGTTCTTC. Translated, it reads CASSSLAGIPYNEQFF.